This TCR beta chain was sequenced during a study of cytomegalovirus exposure and HLA in healthy donors. Study-wide results and caveats: Excluded: some indistinguishable V segments such as TRBV6-2 and TRBV6-3. Analysis was carried out at a later point, and it linked a missense DCLRE1C variant to TCR beta V- and J-gene trimming.

At the time of sampling, donors were nominally healthy, though unrecorded immune exposures were likely. PCR was performed using 60 Vbeta and 13 Jbeta primers. Only in-frame clones appear in the TCRdb table, and some are missing; sequencing was by immunoSEQ multiplex PCR. The sample lists about 35,000 clones, about 80% occurring once. Germline CDR1 MNHNY, CDR2 SVGAGI (reference sequence). CDR3 length: 15 amino acids. V trimming: 4 bases; J trimming: 10 bases; junction bases outside the gene matches: 10. Points on this clone: Its antigen is still unknown.

Material: PBMCs. The TCR sequence derives from a male donor in good health and CMV-seronegative. The chain couples TRBV6-6 to TRBJ2-1; TRBD1 aligns across 10 bases. CDR3 in DNA: TGTGCCAGCAGTTGGGGGACAGGGGAGGCGGGCGAGCAGTTCTTC. Its translation: CASSWGTGEAGEQFF.